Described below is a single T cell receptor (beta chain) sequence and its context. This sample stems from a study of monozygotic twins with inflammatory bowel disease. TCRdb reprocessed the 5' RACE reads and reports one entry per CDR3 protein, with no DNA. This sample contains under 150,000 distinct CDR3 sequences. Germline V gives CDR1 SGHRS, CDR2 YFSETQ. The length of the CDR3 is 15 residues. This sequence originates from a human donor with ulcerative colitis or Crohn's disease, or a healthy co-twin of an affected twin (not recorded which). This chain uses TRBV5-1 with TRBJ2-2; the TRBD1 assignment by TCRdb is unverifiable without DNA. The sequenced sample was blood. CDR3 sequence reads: CASSLGGQGTGELFF.